Sequencing of this TCR beta chain was carried out in a study of cytomegalovirus exposure and HLA in healthy donors. With 60 Vbeta and 13 Jbeta primers, the PCR was carried out. Profiled with immunoSEQ multiplex PCR; TCRdb holds only in-frame clones, not every one. The table records 130,000 or so clones, about three fifths of them present only once. Study results and caveats: Cytomegalovirus-associated TCR beta chains were listed, numbering around 150. CMV antigen specificity was confirmed in vitro for a few CMV-associated chains. Some public TCRs appeared in many individuals, while most sequences were rare.

On this clone itself: Its antigen is unidentified.

Donors were ostensibly healthy at sampling, although undocumented immune exposures were probable. The CDR3 is 13 amino acids. Germline V gene lookup returns CDR1 MNHEY and CDR2 SVGAGI. V lost 2 bases, J lost 6 bases, and 4 bases stayed unmatched. This chain links TRBV6-5 with TRBJ2-7; TRBD1 matches at 7 bases. The TCR originated in a woman between 40 and 55 years old in good health and CMV-seropositive. Input material: PBMCs. The CDR3 loop reads CASSYKTGLEQYF. The CDR3 bases are TGTGCCAGCAGTTACAAGACAGGGCTCGAGCAGTACTTC.